The entry below gives a single T cell receptor beta chain sequence along with its context. Relative to the germline gene, one junction end is altered; a read error may explain this. This record comes from a study of PD-L1 blockade in urothelial cancer. Germline loops: CDR1 SEHNR, CDR2 FQNEAQ (reference sequence). The CDR3 has 11 residues. The authors spiked synthetic TCR analog templates into each PCR. Clones were sequenced by immunoSEQ multiplex PCR, and TCRdb holds only the in-frame ones, with some missing. The data contain approximately 46,000 clones, about 80% of them singletons. The material sequenced was PBMCs, taken around atezolizumab (anti-PD-L1) treatment. The receptor comes from a man aged 70-80 years with urothelial cancer. The chain recombines TRBV7-9 with TRBJ2-1; maybe TRBD2 (5 bases). The CDR3 protein is CASSSGNGQFF. The CDR3 DNA follows: TGTGCCAGCAGCTCGGGGAATGGGCAGTTCTTC.